A single T cell receptor beta chain is shown here with its context. Its antigen is as yet unknown. TCRdb processed the reads anew with MiXCR; each CDR3 protein has one entry. The sample lists fewer than 650,000 distinct CDR3 sequences, 40% seen once, with 48% in the top ten. These data come from a study of T cell repertoires in cytomegalovirus infection. General study points: In two of eight donors, the top clonotype was HLA-C-restricted CMV-specific. Frequencies of public TCR beta families were cumulated, and this identified carriers of CMV plus the relevant HLA.

Germline trimming cut 5 bases from V and 0 bases from J; bases unmatched to any gene: 5. Per germline, CDR1 SNHLY and CDR2 FYNNEI. The CDR3 is 16 amino acids. This TCR was sampled from a human donor in good health (CMV status not recorded). Some clones in this sample may be carry-over from other donors' samples. The starting material was cultured PBMCs, obtained from culture after CMV antigen stimulation. The chain links TRBV2 to TRBJ2-7; 12 nucleotides match TRBD2. The CDR3 DNA reads TGTGCCAGCAGTCGGAGACTAGCGGGAGTCTCCTACGAGCAGTACTTC. Protein product: CASSRRLAGVSYEQYF.